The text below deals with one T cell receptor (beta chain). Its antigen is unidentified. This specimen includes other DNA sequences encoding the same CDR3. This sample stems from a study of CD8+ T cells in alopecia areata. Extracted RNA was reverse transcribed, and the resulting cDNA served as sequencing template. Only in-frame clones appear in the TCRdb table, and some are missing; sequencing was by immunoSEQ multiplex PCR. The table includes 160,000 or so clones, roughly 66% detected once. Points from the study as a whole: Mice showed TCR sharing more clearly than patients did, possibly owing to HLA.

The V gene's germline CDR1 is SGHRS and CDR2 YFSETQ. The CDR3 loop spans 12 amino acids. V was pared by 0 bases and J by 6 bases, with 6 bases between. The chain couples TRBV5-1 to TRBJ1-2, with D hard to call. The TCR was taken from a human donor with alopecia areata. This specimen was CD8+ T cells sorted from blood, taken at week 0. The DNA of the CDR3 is TGCGCCAGCAGCTTGGCTGGGGATGGCTACACCTTC. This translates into CASSLAGDGYTF.